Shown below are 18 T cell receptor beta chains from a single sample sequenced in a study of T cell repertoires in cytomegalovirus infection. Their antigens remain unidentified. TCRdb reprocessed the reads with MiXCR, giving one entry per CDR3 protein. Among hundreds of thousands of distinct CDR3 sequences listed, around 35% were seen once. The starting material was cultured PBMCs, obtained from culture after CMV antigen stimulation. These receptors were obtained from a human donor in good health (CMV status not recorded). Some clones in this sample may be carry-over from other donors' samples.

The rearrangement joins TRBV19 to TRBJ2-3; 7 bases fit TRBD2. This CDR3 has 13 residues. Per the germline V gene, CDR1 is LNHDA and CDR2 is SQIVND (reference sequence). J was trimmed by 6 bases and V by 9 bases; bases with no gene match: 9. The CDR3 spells CASSRLALDTQYF. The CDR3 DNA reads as TGTGCCAGCAGTCGACTAGCTCTCGATACGCAGTATTTT.

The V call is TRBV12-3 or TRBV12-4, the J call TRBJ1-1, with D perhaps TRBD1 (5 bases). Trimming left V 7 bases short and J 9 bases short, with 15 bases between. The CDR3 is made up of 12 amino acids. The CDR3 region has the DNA TGTGCCAGCACCCTGACAGTTCACCAAGCTTTCTTT. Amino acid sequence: CASTLTVHQAFF.

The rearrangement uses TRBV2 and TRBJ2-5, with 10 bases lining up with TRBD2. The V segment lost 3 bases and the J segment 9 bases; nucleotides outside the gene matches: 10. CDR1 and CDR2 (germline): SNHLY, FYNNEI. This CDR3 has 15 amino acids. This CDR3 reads CASSDLAGARGAQYF. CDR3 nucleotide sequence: TGTGCCAGCAGTGATCTAGCGGGGGCCCGCGGGGCCCAGTACTTC.

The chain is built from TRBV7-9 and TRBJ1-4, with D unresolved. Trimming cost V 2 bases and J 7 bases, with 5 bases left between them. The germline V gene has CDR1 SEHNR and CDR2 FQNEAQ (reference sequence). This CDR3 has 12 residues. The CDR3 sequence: CASSLLLEKLFF. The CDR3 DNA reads TGTGCCAGCAGCTTATTACTTGAAAAACTGTTTTTT.

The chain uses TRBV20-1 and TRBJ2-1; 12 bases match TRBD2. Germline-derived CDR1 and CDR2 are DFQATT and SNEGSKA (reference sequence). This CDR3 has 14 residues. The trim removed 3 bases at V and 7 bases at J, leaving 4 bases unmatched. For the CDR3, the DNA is TGCAGTGCTAGCCTAGCGGGAGGGTTTAATGAGCAGTTCTTC. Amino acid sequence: CSASLAGGFNEQFF.

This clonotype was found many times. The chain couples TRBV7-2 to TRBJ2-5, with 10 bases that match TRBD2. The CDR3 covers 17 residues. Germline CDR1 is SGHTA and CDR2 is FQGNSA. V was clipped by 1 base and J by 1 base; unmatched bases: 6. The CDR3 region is CASSLVLAGGSQETQYF. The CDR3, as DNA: TGTGCCAGCAGCTTAGTGTTAGCGGGAGGATCCCAAGAGACCCAGTACTTC.

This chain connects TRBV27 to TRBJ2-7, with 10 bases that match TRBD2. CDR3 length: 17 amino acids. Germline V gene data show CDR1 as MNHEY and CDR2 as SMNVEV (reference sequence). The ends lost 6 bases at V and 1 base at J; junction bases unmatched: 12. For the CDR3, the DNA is TGTGCCAGCAGCTCCAGAGCTCCACTAGCGGGATCCTACGAGCAGTACTTC. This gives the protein CASSSRAPLAGSYEQYF.

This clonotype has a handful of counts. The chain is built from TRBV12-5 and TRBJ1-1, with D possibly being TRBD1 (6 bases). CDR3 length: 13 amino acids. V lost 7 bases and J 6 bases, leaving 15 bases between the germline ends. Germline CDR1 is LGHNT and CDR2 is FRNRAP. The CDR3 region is CASARGGGAEAFF. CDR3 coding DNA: TGTGCTAGTGCCCGAGGTGGGGGCGCTGAAGCTTTCTTT. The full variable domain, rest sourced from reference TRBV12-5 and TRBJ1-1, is DARVTQTPRHKVTEMGQEVTMRCQPILGHNTVFWYRQTMMQGLELLAYFRNRAPLDDSGMPKDRFSAEMPDATLATLKIQPSEPRDSAVYFCASARGGGAEAFFGQGTRLTVV.

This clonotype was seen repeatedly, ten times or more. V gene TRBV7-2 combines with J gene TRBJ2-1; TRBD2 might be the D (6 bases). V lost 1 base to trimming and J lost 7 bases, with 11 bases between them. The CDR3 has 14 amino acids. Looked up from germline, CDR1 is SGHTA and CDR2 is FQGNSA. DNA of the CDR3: TGTGCCAGCAGCTTAGGCTCGCGGGGTAATGAGCAGTTCTTC. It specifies CASSLGSRGNEQFF.

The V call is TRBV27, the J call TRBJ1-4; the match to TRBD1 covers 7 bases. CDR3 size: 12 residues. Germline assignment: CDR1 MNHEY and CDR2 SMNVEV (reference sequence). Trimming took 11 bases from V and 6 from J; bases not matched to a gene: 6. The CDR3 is CASGQRDEKLFF. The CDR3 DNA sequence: TGTGCCTCGGGACAGAGGGATGAAAAACTGTTTTTT.

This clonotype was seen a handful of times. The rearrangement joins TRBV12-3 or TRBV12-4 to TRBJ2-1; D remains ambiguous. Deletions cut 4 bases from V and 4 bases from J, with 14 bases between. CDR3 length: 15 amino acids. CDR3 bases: TGTGCCAGCAGTTCCGGTATGAGGCCTTACAATGAGCAGTTCTTC. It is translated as CASSSGMRPYNEQFF.

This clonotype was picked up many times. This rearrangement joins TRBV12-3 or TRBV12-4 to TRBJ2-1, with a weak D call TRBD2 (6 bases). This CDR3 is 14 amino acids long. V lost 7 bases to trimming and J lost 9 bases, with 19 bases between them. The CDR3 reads CASKRDLTSSEQFF. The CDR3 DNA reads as TGTGCCAGCAAACGGGACTTGACCTCCAGTGAGCAGTTCTTC.

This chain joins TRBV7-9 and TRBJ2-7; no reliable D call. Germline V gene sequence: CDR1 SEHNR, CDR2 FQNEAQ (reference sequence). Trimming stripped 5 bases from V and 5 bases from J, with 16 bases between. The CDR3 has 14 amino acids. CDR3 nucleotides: TGTGCCAGCAGCGCACCGGGTCGGCACCACGAGCAGTACTTC. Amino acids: CASSAPGRHHEQYF.

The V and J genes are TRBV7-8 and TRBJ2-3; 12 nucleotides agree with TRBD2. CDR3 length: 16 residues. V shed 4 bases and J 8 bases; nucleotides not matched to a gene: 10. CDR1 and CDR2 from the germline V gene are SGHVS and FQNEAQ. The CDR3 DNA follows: TGTGCCAGCAGCTATGGACTAGCGGGATCTCTTGGTACGCAGTATTTT. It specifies CASSYGLAGSLGTQYF.

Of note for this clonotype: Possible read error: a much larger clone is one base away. This chain's CDR3 is CASSFRVGQETQYF. The CDR3 bases are TGTGCCAGCAGCTTCCGGGTGGGACAGGAGACCCAGTACTTC. V usage is TRBV7-2 and J usage is TRBJ2-5; TRBD1 aligns across 7 bases. Germline-derived CDR1 and CDR2 are SGHTA and FQGNSA. J was trimmed by 5 bases and V by 3 bases; bases with no gene match: 6. The CDR3 extends over 14 amino acids.

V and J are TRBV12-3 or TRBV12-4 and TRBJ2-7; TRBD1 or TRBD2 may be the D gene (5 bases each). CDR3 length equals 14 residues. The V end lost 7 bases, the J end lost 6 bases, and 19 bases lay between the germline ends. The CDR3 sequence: CASTSRWGFGEQYF. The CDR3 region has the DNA TGTGCCAGCACTTCCAGGTGGGGGTTCGGCGAGCAGTACTTC.

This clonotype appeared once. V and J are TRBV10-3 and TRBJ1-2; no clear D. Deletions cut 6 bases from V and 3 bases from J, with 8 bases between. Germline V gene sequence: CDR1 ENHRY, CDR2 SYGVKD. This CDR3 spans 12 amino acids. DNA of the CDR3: TGTGCCATCAGACTCGGGGACTATGGCTACACCTTC. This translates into CAIRLGDYGYTF.

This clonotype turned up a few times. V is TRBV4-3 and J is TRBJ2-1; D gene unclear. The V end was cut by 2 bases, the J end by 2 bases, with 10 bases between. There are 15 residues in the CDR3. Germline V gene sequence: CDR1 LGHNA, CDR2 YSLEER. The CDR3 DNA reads TGCGCCAGCAGCCAATTGGCCGCCCCCTACAATGAGCAGTTCTTC. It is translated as CASSQLAAPYNEQFF.